One sample yielded the 26 T cell receptor beta chains listed below, sequenced in a study of long-term antiretroviral therapy in people with HIV. Version v3.0 of the immunoSEQ assay ran at survey level. Generated by immunoSEQ multiplex PCR, the TCRdb table keeps only in-frame clones and is missing some. This table holds tens of thousands of clones, around 83% found once. The sample in question was unsorted PBMCs, obtained 0.4 years after starting antiretroviral therapy. The receptors were gathered from a man aged 50 to 59 with HIV.

The CDR3 DNA is TGTGCCAGCAGCTTGGCATACAGCTCCTACAATGAGCAGTTCTTC. This codes for CASSLAYSSYNEQFF. This sequence joins TRBV7-6 and TRBJ2-1, with D uncertain. CDR1 is SGHVS, CDR2 FNYEAQ, per germline. The CDR3 contains 15 residues. V lost 3 bases and J lost 0, with 9 bases in between.

The chain carries TRBV7-9 and TRBJ2-3; TRBD2 aligns across 11 bases. V shed 5 bases and J 2 bases; nucleotides not matched to a gene: 3. CDR3 length: 15 amino acids. The V gene's germline CDR1 is SEHNR and CDR2 FQNEAQ (reference sequence). The CDR3, as DNA: TGTGCCAGCAGCGGTAGCGGGGGGGCCACAGATACGCAGTATTTT. Amino acids: CASSGSGGATDTQYF.

This chain uses TRBV9 with TRBJ1-6; unclear D gene. CDR3 length: 14 residues. With 0 bases removed from V and 5 bases from J, the gap between germline ends came to 6 bases. Germline V gene sequence: CDR1 SGDLS, CDR2 YYNGEE. CDR3: CASSVDGDNSPLHF. For the CDR3, the DNA is TGTGCCAGCAGCGTAGACGGAGATAATTCACCCCTCCACTTT.

This chain joins TRBV7-3 and TRBJ2-1; 8 nucleotides match TRBD1. The CDR3 is made up of 13 amino acids. Germline V gene lookup returns CDR1 SGHTA and CDR2 FQGTGA. The trim removed 5 bases at V and 8 bases at J, leaving 5 bases unmatched. The CDR3 reads CASSAGQGHEQFF. The CDR3 nucleotides are TGTGCCAGCAGCGCCGGACAGGGCCATGAGCAGTTCTTC.

The V gene is TRBV7-3, the J gene TRBJ2-6; no clear D gene. V was trimmed by 0 bases and J by 0 bases, leaving 9 bases between them. This CDR3 region has 17 residues. Germline lookup yields CDR1 SGHTA and CDR2 FQGTGA. CDR3 bases: TGTGCCAGCAGCTTAACAGCGCGGACCTCTGGGGCCAACGTCCTGACTTTC. It is translated as CASSLTARTSGANVLTF.

This chain uses TRBV6-6 with TRBJ2-3; no clear D gene. CDR3 length equals 12 residues. Trimming shortened V by 6 bases and J by 5 bases, and 9 bases separated the two germline ends. Per germline, CDR1 MNHNY and CDR2 SVGAGI (reference sequence). CDR3 loop: CASSRIGDTQYF. DNA for the CDR3: TGTGCCAGCAGCCGTATCGGAGATACGCAGTATTTT.

This clone was seen a single time. The chain recombines TRBV28 with TRBJ1-2; D ambiguous. Trimming took 1 base from V and 8 from J, leaving 8 bases between them. CDR1 MDHEN and CDR2 SYDVKM come from the germline V gene. This CDR3 spans 12 amino acids. The CDR3 here is CASSLSPVGYTF. For the CDR3, the DNA is TGTGCCAGCAGTTTATCCCCCGTAGGCTACACCTTC.

This clone was counted a few times. This chain connects TRBV5-6 to TRBJ2-5; D is uncertain. V was pared by 1 base and J by 5 bases, with 9 bases between. In germline, CDR1 is SGHDT, CDR2 YYEEEE. The CDR3 has 13 residues. CDR3 protein: CASSLLSGETQYF. In DNA, the CDR3 is TGTGCCAGCAGCTTGTTGAGTGGGGAGACCCAGTACTTC.

The genes are TRBV13 and TRBJ2-5; 14 bases map to TRBD2. The CDR3 covers 16 residues. V trimming: 3 bases; J trimming: 3 bases; junction bases outside the gene matches: 3. CDR1 and CDR2 (germline): PRHDT, FYEKMQ (reference sequence). The CDR3 DNA is TGTGCCAGCAGCTTTGGGACTAGCGGGGGCAAAGAGACCCAGTACTTC. This sequence encodes CASSFGTSGGKETQYF. Looking up the rest from reference TRBV13 and TRBJ2-5 gives the full variable domain: AAGVIQSPRHLIKEKRETATLKCYPIPRHDTVYWYQQGPGQDPQFLISFYEKMQSDKGSIPDRFSAQQFSDYHSELNMSSLELGDSALYFCASSFGTSGGKETQYFGPGTRLLVL.

CDR3 in DNA: TGTGCCAGCAGCTTAGACAGATTCTCTGGAAACACCATATATTTT. Protein product: CASSLDRFSGNTIYF. The chain is built from TRBV7-8 and TRBJ1-3; the D is unclear. From germline, CDR1 is SGHVS and CDR2 FQNEAQ. The ends were cut back, 1 base at V and 0 bases at J, with 7 bases in the middle. The CDR3 sequence is 15 residues long.

V and J are TRBV5-5 and TRBJ1-5, with TRBD1 matching over 7 bases. Germline V CDR1 and CDR2: SGHKS, YYEKEE (reference sequence). Trimming at V came to 3 bases and at J to 2 bases, leaving 17 bases not matched to a gene. The CDR3 has 19 residues. The CDR3 loop reads CASSSDRAVWDSGNQPQHF. DNA of the CDR3: TGTGCCAGCAGCTCAGACAGGGCCGTGTGGGATAGTGGCAATCAGCCCCAGCATTTT.

The chain employs TRBV29-1 and TRBJ1-1; no firm D call. This CDR3 comprises 11 residues. Germline lookup yields CDR1 SQVTM and CDR2 ANQGSEA. V gave up 2 bases and J gave up 6 bases, with 7 bases separating them. The CDR3 here is CSVESAAEAFF. For the CDR3, the DNA is TGCAGCGTTGAATCGGCAGCTGAAGCTTTCTTT. Supplemented by reference TRBV29-1 and TRBJ1-1, the full variable domain reads SAVISQKPSRDICQRGTSLTIQCQVDSQVTMMFWYRQQPGQSLTLIATANQGSEATYESGFVIDKFPISRPNLTFSTLTVSNMSPEDSSIYLCSVESAAEAFFGQGTRLTVV.

The chain recombines TRBV7-3 with TRBJ2-3, with TRBD2 matching over 7 bases. This CDR3 is 15 amino acids long. V lost 2 bases and J lost 8; bases outside the gene matches: 10. Germline V CDR1 and CDR2: SGHTA, FQGTGA. The CDR3 nucleotides are TGTGCCAGCAGCTTAGGGAGCGGGGCTGGCGGTACGCAGTATTTT. It yields the protein CASSLGSGAGGTQYF.

J is TRBJ1-3 and V is TRBV4-3; TRBD1 matches 7 bases. Per germline, CDR1 LGHNA and CDR2 YSLEER. The CDR3 spans 14 residues. J gave up 7 bases and V 4 bases, and 7 bases lay outside the gene matches. The CDR3 reads CASSRDQGVNTIYF. CDR3 DNA sequence: TGCGCCAGCAGCCGAGACCAGGGGGTTAACACCATATATTTT.

The rearrangement joins TRBV28 to TRBJ2-6; unclear D gene. V shed 1 base and J shed 2 bases, with 6 bases lying between them. The CDR3 totals 15 residues. CDR1 is MDHEN, CDR2 SYDVKM, per germline. In nucleotides, the CDR3 is TGTGCCAGCAGTTTATCTGGGGCTGGGGCCAACGTCCTGACTTTC. It codes for CASSLSGAGANVLTF.

This clone was observed a few times. The chain couples TRBV30 to TRBJ1-1; D ambiguous. This CDR3 has 13 residues. CDR1 GTSNPN and CDR2 SVGIG come from the germline V gene (reference sequence). V lost 2 bases and J 2 bases, leaving 9 bases between the germline ends. The CDR3 protein is CAWSRADNTEAFF. The CDR3 DNA reads TGTGCCTGGAGTAGGGCGGATAACACTGAAGCTTTCTTT.

The chain has TRBV5-1 and TRBJ2-7; weak D call: TRBD2 (6 bases). This CDR3 comprises 17 residues. V was clipped by 0 bases and J by 2 bases, with 18 bases between them. Germline V gives CDR1 SGHRS, CDR2 YFSETQ. CDR3 coding DNA: TGCGCCAGCAGCTTGGAGCGGGCAGGAACATGGACCTACGAGCAGTACTTC. This encodes CASSLERAGTWTYEQYF.

This rearrangement joins TRBV7-8 to TRBJ2-1; 12 bases map to TRBD2. The germline gives CDR1 SGHVS, CDR2 FQNEAQ. The V and J ends lost 5 bases and 4 bases, in that order; junction bases with no gene match: 9. The length of the CDR3 is 17 residues. The CDR3 loop reads CASSLLAGGQRYNEQFF. Here the CDR3 DNA reads TGTGCCAGCAGCCTACTAGCGGGGGGCCAAAGGTACAATGAGCAGTTCTTC.

The chain has TRBV7-2 and TRBJ2-7, with 7 bases aligning to TRBD1. With V trimmed by 7 bases and J by 3 bases, 9 bases remained unmatched. Germline-derived CDR1 and CDR2 are SGHTA and FQGNSA. The CDR3 is 14 residues long. This chain's CDR3 is CASTKRDRGYEQYF. The CDR3 bases are TGTGCCAGCACTAAAAGGGACAGAGGCTACGAGCAGTACTTC.

This clone was recorded a few times. This chain connects TRBV28 to TRBJ1-1, with D maybe TRBD1 (6 bases). Trimming took 5 bases from V and 5 from J, leaving 15 bases between them. The CDR3 has 14 residues. Germline-derived CDR1 and CDR2 are MDHEN and SYDVKM. CDR3: CASSPAGRGTEAFF. CDR3 DNA: TGTGCCAGCAGTCCAGCTGGGAGGGGGACTGAAGCTTTCTTT.

This clone was observed a few times. The V and J genes are TRBV7-8 and TRBJ2-3; 8 nucleotides line up with TRBD1. The ends lost 4 bases at V and 3 bases at J; junction bases unmatched: 18. The CDR3 is made up of 19 amino acids. Germline lookup yields CDR1 SGHVS and CDR2 FQNEAQ. The CDR3 here is CASSSARPTGDGETDTQYF. CDR3 nucleotide sequence: TGTGCCAGCAGCTCCGCAAGACCGACAGGGGATGGGGAAACAGATACGCAGTATTTT.

The rearrangement joins TRBV2 to TRBJ1-5; D gene unclear. Germline CDR1 is SNHLY and CDR2 is FYNNEI. The CDR3 is made up of 14 amino acids. The V and J ends lost 5 bases and 1 base respectively, with 9 bases between them. CDR3 region: CASSLFRSNQPQHF. The CDR3 DNA reads TGTGCCAGCAGTTTGTTCCGGAGCAATCAGCCCCAGCATTTT.

This chain links TRBV5-4 with TRBJ2-3; no clear D. The CDR3 loop spans 14 amino acids. Germline V lookup: CDR1 SGHNT, CDR2 YYREEE (reference sequence). Trimming pared 1 base from V and 4 bases from J, leaving 10 bases between. CDR3 loop: CASSLMGYSDTQYF. The CDR3 nucleotides read TGTGCCAGCAGCTTGATGGGCTACTCAGATACGCAGTATTTT.

This clone was seen once. The rearrangement links TRBV5-1 to TRBJ2-5; no definite D call. CDR3 length equals 11 residues. V lost 2 bases and J 5 bases, leaving 4 bases between the germline ends. CDR1 and CDR2 from the germline V gene are SGHRS and YFSETQ. The CDR3 nucleotides are TGCGCCAGCAGCTTACGGGAGACCCAGTACTTC. As protein: CASSLRETQYF. Based on the CDR3 plus reference TRBV5-1 and TRBJ2-5, the full variable domain is KAGVTQTPRYLIKTRGQQVTLSCSPISGHRSVSWYQQTPGQGLQFLFEYFSETQRNKGNFPGRFSGRQFSNSRSEMNVSTLELGDSALYLCASSLRETQYFGPGTRLLVL.

The V and J genes are TRBV6-5 and TRBJ2-5; D is perhaps TRBD2 (6 bases). Per the germline V gene, CDR1 is MNHEY and CDR2 is SVGAGI. The CDR3 loop spans 13 amino acids. Trimming stripped 6 bases from V and 0 bases from J, with 8 bases between. CDR3: CASRGLYQETQYF. For the CDR3, the DNA is TGTGCCAGCAGGGGACTGTACCAAGAGACCCAGTACTTC.

V is TRBV19 and J is TRBJ2-2; 13 bases are a match to TRBD2. Germline assignment: CDR1 LNHDA and CDR2 SQIVND (reference sequence). The V segment lost 3 bases and the J segment 6 bases; nucleotides outside the gene matches: 4. This CDR3 has 16 amino acids. CDR3 sequence: CASSIQTSGGSGELFF. DNA for the CDR3: TGTGCCAGTAGTATCCAGACTAGCGGGGGGTCCGGGGAGCTGTTTTTT.